One and the same sample provided the 24 T cell receptor beta chains below, sequenced in a study of CD8+ T cells in alopecia areata (dated by TCRdb to the late 2010s). The receptor library was made with the immunoSEQ multiplex PCR assay. RNA was extracted from all samples and reverse transcribed into cDNA, which served as template for TCR sequencing. TCRdb re-hosts the immuneACCESS table, in-frame sequences only. Its copies lack some clones; in the studies checked, an unresolved V gene accounts for under half of them, and the cause for the rest is not known. A total of 110,000 to 150,000 clones appear in this sample, 50% to 65% of them only once. Approximately 16% of the sample belongs to the ten largest clones. Per the publication, the time point label means: around 4 weeks on oral tofacitinib. What the treatment or condition label conveys for this sample: oral pan-JAK inhibitor, 5-10 mg twice daily.

Here the sequenced sample was CD8+ T cells sorted from blood, taken at week 4, from a patient treated with tofacitinib. The receptor set was obtained from a human donor with alopecia areata.

The chain couples TRBV9 to TRBJ2-2, with 10 positions matching TRBD1. V was clipped by 0 bases and J by 4 bases; unmatched bases: 6. Germline assignment: CDR1 SGDLS and CDR2 YYNGEE. This CDR3 contains 17 residues. The CDR3 is CASSVARQGASTGELFF. The CDR3, as DNA: TGTGCCAGCAGCGTAGCGAGACAGGGGGCGAGCACCGGGGAGCTGTTTTTT.

This clone was counted between two and nine times. The rearrangement links TRBV30 to TRBJ2-3; 10 bases agree with TRBD2. The J segment lost 6 bases and the V segment lost 2 bases, leaving 8 bases of the junction unmatched. Germline loops: CDR1 GTSNPN, CDR2 SVGIG (reference sequence). This CDR3 has 15 residues. CDR3 residues: CAWSLVAGGGDTQYF. The CDR3 coding sequence is TGTGCCTGGAGTTTGGTAGCGGGGGGAGGGGATACGCAGTATTTT.

This clone was seen a few times. This chain connects TRBV25-1 to TRBJ2-7; unclear D gene. The V and J ends lost 5 bases and 0 bases respectively, with 5 bases between them. This CDR3 has 12 amino acids. Germline CDR1 and CDR2: MGHDK and SYGVNS. CDR3 in amino acids: CASSLTSYEQYF. The CDR3 DNA sequence: TGTGCCAGCAGTCTTACCTCCTACGAGCAGTACTTC.

This rearrangement joins TRBV27 to TRBJ2-7, with D possibly being TRBD1 (6 bases). With 5 bases removed from V and 3 bases from J, the gap between germline ends came to 20 bases. The CDR3 contains 16 residues. CDR1 and CDR2 (germline): MNHEY, SMNVEV (reference sequence). CDR3 nucleotide sequence: TGTGCCAGCAGTCCCCAGTTAGGACAGCGACACTACGAGCAGTACTTC. Protein: CASSPQLGQRHYEQYF.

The chain combines TRBV2 with TRBJ1-5; D remains unclear. V lost 7 bases and J 4 bases, leaving 11 bases between the germline ends. CDR1 is SNHLY and CDR2 is FYNNEI in the germline V gene. This CDR3 has 13 amino acids. CDR3 sequence: CASTSWGNQPQHF. In nucleotides, the CDR3 is TGTGCCAGCACCTCTTGGGGAAATCAGCCCCAGCATTTT.

This sequence joins TRBV2 and TRBJ2-6, with D tentatively TRBD1 (6 bases). Deletions cut 8 bases from V and 0 bases from J, with 11 bases between. CDR1 and CDR2 from the germline V gene are SNHLY and FYNNEI. The CDR3 sequence is 15 residues long. DNA of the CDR3: TGTGCCAGCGGGGACATGCACTCTGGGGCCAACGTCCTGACTTTC. It codes for CASGDMHSGANVLTF.

CDR3 sequence (DNA): TGCAGCGTTTTGGAGGTTCCCTATGGCTACACCTTC. This gives the protein CSVLEVPYGYTF. V usage is TRBV29-1 and J usage is TRBJ1-2; D not resolved. Germline CDR1 and CDR2: SQVTM and ANQGSEA. V was cut by 5 bases and J by 4 bases, with 11 bases left in between. The CDR3 is made up of 12 amino acids.

In this sample, this clone turned up a few times. This chain links TRBV7-9 with TRBJ1-2, with 9 bases lining up with TRBD1. This CDR3 has 15 residues. Germline V gene lookup returns CDR1 SEHNR and CDR2 FQNEAQ (reference sequence). The V gene end was trimmed by 4 bases and the J gene end by 2 bases; junction bases not matched to a gene: 5. The chain's CDR3 is CASSSGTGPNYGYTF. The DNA of the CDR3 is TGTGCCAGCAGCTCCGGGACAGGGCCCAACTATGGCTACACCTTC.

This chain joins TRBV19 and TRBJ2-7; D may correspond to TRBD1 or TRBD2 (5 bases each). Germline CDR1 reads LNHDA; CDR2 reads SQIVND (reference sequence). Trimming took 10 bases from V and 5 from J, leaving 15 bases between them. The CDR3 length is 12 residues. In DNA form, the CDR3 reads TGTGCCACTCGGGACCGATACAACGAGCAGTACTTC. Encoded protein: CATRDRYNEQYF. Supplemented by reference TRBV19 and TRBJ2-7, the full variable domain reads DGGITQSPKYLFRKEGQNVTLSCEQNLNHDAMYWYRQDPGQGLRLIYYSQIVNDFQKGDIAEGYSVSREKKESFPLTVTSAQKNPTAFYLCATRDRYNEQYFGPGTRLTVT.

The rearrangement joins TRBV4-1 to TRBJ1-4, with 8 bases matching TRBD1. The length of the CDR3 is 15 residues. After removal of 4 bases from V and 3 bases from J, the junction contained 4 bases not matched to a gene. Germline CDR1 is MGHRA and CDR2 is YSYEKL. This CDR3 reads CASSLRQGPNEKLFF. The CDR3 region has the DNA TGCGCCAGCAGCCTCCGACAGGGGCCTAATGAAAAACTGTTTTTT.

This chain uses TRBV7-9 with TRBJ2-7; TRBD1 agrees at 7 bases. J gave up 2 bases and V 5 bases, and 3 bases lay outside the gene matches. The CDR3 loop spans 13 amino acids. Per germline, CDR1 SEHNR and CDR2 FQNEAQ (reference sequence). In nucleotides, the CDR3 is TGTGCCAGCAGCACGGGACAGACCTACGAGCAGTACTTC. This encodes CASSTGQTYEQYF.

This chain uses TRBV30 with TRBJ2-3, with D possibly being TRBD1 (5 bases). V was trimmed by 0 bases and J by 3 bases, leaving 10 bases between them. The CDR3 is 14 amino acids. Germline lookup yields CDR1 GTSNPN and CDR2 SVGIG (reference sequence). The chain's CDR3 is CAWSVGAGTDTQYF. For the CDR3, the DNA is TGTGCCTGGAGTGTAGGGGCAGGGACAGATACGCAGTATTTT. Drawing the rest from reference TRBV30 and TRBJ2-3, the complete variable domain is SQTIHQWPATLVQPVGSPLSLECTVEGTSNPNLYWYRQAAGRGLQLLFYSVGIGQISSEVPQNLSASRPQDRQFILSSKKLLLSDSGFYLCAWSVGAGTDTQYFGPGTRLTVL.

The chain combines TRBV7-9 with TRBJ1-5, with D possibly matching TRBD1 (5 bases). Germline V gene data show CDR1 as SEHNR and CDR2 as FQNEAQ (reference sequence). The CDR3 totals 14 residues. Trimming shortened V by 5 bases and J by 3 bases, and 11 bases separated the two germline ends. The CDR3 DNA is TGTGCCAGCAGCCTCGACAGCATCAATCAGCCCCAGCATTTT. The encoded protein is CASSLDSINQPQHF.

Many counts were recorded for this clone. This specimen includes other DNA sequences encoding the same CDR3. V gene TRBV30 combines with J gene TRBJ1-6; D not certain. Trimming removed 4 bases from V and 8 bases from J, with 6 bases in between. The CDR3 is 11 amino acids. In germline, CDR1 is GTSNPN, CDR2 SVGIG (reference sequence). For the CDR3, the DNA is TGTGCCTGGACCGTGGATTCACCCCTCCACTTT. As protein: CAWTVDSPLHF.

The chain has TRBV6-5 and TRBJ2-7; 10 nucleotides align to TRBD1. This CDR3 spans 14 amino acids. The J segment lost 5 bases and the V segment lost 2 bases, leaving 3 bases of the junction unmatched. Looked up from germline, CDR1 is MNHEY and CDR2 is SVGAGI. Here the CDR3 DNA reads TGTGCCAGCAGTTACACGGACAGGGGGAACGAGCAGTACTTC. Its translation: CASSYTDRGNEQYF.

This clone was observed a few times. V and J are TRBV29-1 and TRBJ2-7; 8 bases map to TRBD1. V shed 6 bases, J shed 1 base, and the junction held 8 bases outside the gene matches. The germline V gene has CDR1 SQVTM and CDR2 ANQGSEA. The CDR3 contains 14 residues. The CDR3 DNA reads as TGCAGCGTAGCGGACAGGGAACCTTCCTACGAGCAGTACTTC. Translation gives CSVADREPSYEQYF.

The chain couples TRBV2 to TRBJ1-1; no reliable D call. The V and J ends lost 1 base and 11 bases respectively, with 14 bases between them. This CDR3 is 13 amino acids long. Germline CDR1 is SNHLY and CDR2 is FYNNEI. CDR3 bases: TGTGCCAGCAGTGAAGGAGCAAGGGTGGAGGCTTTCTTT. This codes for CASSEGARVEAFF. Full variable domain (outside the CDR3, taken from reference TRBV2 and TRBJ1-1): EPEVTQTPSHQVTQMGQEVILRCVPISNHLYFYWYRQILGQKVEFLVSFYNNEISEKSEIFDDQFSVERPDGSNFTLKIRSTKLEDSAMYFCASSEGARVEAFFGQGTRLTVV.

This clone was counted between two and nine times. The CDR3, as DNA: TGTGCCAGCAGCTTGATTAGAATAGCCAAAAACATTCAGTACTTC. It yields the protein CASSLIRIAKNIQYF. The J gene is TRBJ2-4, the V gene TRBV5-5; D remains ambiguous. Germline V gene sequence: CDR1 SGHKS, CDR2 YYEKEE (reference sequence). The CDR3 sequence is 15 residues long. Deletions cut 1 base from V and 0 bases from J, with 8 bases between.

Only a few counts were recorded for this clone. The rearrangement links TRBV5-1 to TRBJ1-2; perhaps TRBD1 as D (6 bases). The V end lost 2 bases, the J end lost 6 bases, and 11 bases lay between the germline ends. The CDR3 consists of 13 residues. Per germline, CDR1 SGHRS and CDR2 YFSETQ. CDR3 DNA: TGCGCCAGCAGCTTTACAGGGTACGATGGCTACACCTTC. Translating gives CASSFTGYDGYTF. Full variable domain (outside the CDR3, taken from reference TRBV5-1 and TRBJ1-2): KAGVTQTPRYLIKTRGQQVTLSCSPISGHRSVSWYQQTPGQGLQFLFEYFSETQRNKGNFPGRFSGRQFSNSRSEMNVSTLELGDSALYLCASSFTGYDGYTFGSGTRLTVV.

The CDR3 DNA reads as TGTGCCAGCAGCCCACCCACTAGCGGGGAGCCGCCATGGACCCAGTACTTC. Translated: CASSPPTSGEPPWTQYF. V and J are TRBV7-9 and TRBJ2-5; TRBD2 matches 10 bases. CDR3 size: 17 residues. J gave up 7 bases and V 5 bases, and 16 bases lay outside the gene matches. The germline V gene encodes CDR1 SEHNR and CDR2 FQNEAQ (reference sequence).

The V call is TRBV14, the J call TRBJ2-1, with D possibly being TRBD2 (5 bases). Germline V gene lookup returns CDR1 SGHDN and CDR2 FVKESK. The CDR3 runs to 14 residues. The ends were cut back, 0 bases at V and 9 bases at J, with 12 bases in the middle. The CDR3, as DNA: TGTGCCAGCAGCCAAGATCGTCTACTAGGTGAGCAGTTCTTC. Translated: CASSQDRLLGEQFF.

The chain has TRBV6-1 and TRBJ2-5, with 7 bases identical to TRBD1. The germline V gene encodes CDR1 MNHNS and CDR2 SASEGT. The CDR3 extends over 13 amino acids. V was pared by 8 bases and J by 2 bases, with 5 bases of the junction left unmatched. This chain's CDR3 is CASGQEEQETQYF. The DNA for the CDR3 is TGTGCCAGCGGACAGGAGGAGCAAGAGACCCAGTACTTC.

This chain connects TRBV6-5 to TRBJ2-3; TRBD1 agrees at 7 bases. Germline lookup yields CDR1 MNHEY and CDR2 SVGAGI. Losses at the gene ends were 2 bases for V and 3 bases for J; bases not matched to a gene: 2. CDR3 length equals 14 residues. CDR3: CASSYGTETDTQYF. The CDR3 coding sequence is TGTGCCAGCAGTTACGGGACAGAGACAGATACGCAGTATTTT.

This clone occurred once. The chain links TRBV6-5 to TRBJ1-1; no firm D call. The CDR3 has 13 residues. Deletions cut 4 bases from V and 2 bases from J, with 8 bases between. CDR1 is MNHEY, CDR2 SVGAGI, per germline. The CDR3 is CASSLDINTEAFF. The CDR3 DNA reads as TGTGCCAGCAGTTTAGACATTAACACTGAAGCTTTCTTT.